What follows are 17 T cell receptor beta chains derived from one specimen sequenced in a study of control samples from healthy donors and cancer patients. Produced via immunoSEQ multiplex PCR; TCRdb's table is partial and in-frame only. The sample holds some 190,000 clones. The specimen sequenced was blood. The receptor source for this set is a woman aged 30 to 39 in good health.

The chain couples TRBV30 to TRBJ1-2; D perhaps matches TRBD1 (5 bases). Germline V lookup: CDR1 GTSNPN, CDR2 SVGIG (reference sequence). The ends were cut back, 4 bases at V and 5 bases at J, with 14 bases in the middle. This CDR3 is 13 amino acids long. The CDR3 sequence is CAWIPAGRYGYTF. For the CDR3, the DNA is TGTGCCTGGATTCCGGCAGGGCGATATGGCTACACCTTC.

The chain couples TRBV27 to TRBJ2-2; D remains ambiguous. The CDR3 totals 15 residues. In germline, CDR1 is MNHEY, CDR2 SMNVEV (reference sequence). V was shortened by 2 bases and J by 4 bases, with 11 bases between the two germline ends. The CDR3 DNA reads as TGTGCCAGCAGTTTAATCCCACTTTCCACCGGGGAGCTGTTTTTT. Translating it yields CASSLIPLSTGELFF.

The genes are TRBV5-1 and TRBJ2-1; D not certain. Trimming removed 0 bases from V and 0 bases from J, with 4 bases in between. The CDR3 length is 14 residues. The germline V gene encodes CDR1 SGHRS and CDR2 YFSETQ. This chain's CDR3 is CASSLAGSYNEQFF. The DNA for the CDR3 is TGCGCCAGCAGCTTGGCAGGCTCCTACAATGAGCAGTTCTTC.

The chain has TRBV4-3 and TRBJ1-2; a weak D match, TRBD1 (5 bases). This CDR3 region has 16 residues. The V gene lost 5 bases and the J gene lost 6 bases, with 22 bases spanning the gap. Per the germline V gene, CDR1 is LGHNA and CDR2 is YSLEER. The CDR3 sequence is CASSMEMGLLINGYTF. The CDR3, as DNA: TGCGCCAGCAGCATGGAGATGGGGCTTCTCATAAATGGCTACACCTTC.

This chain joins TRBV28 and TRBJ1-6; 7 bases fit TRBD1. Germline assignment: CDR1 MDHEN and CDR2 SYDVKM. This CDR3 has 13 amino acids. The V and J ends lost 10 bases and 10 bases, in that order; junction bases with no gene match: 10. CDR3 sequence: CATSRGHLSPLHF. CDR3 coding DNA: TGTGCCACCTCAAGGGGGCACTTGTCACCCCTCCACTTT.

The chain employs TRBV5-1 and TRBJ2-7; 11 bases agree with TRBD1. Germline V gene sequence: CDR1 SGHRS, CDR2 YFSETQ. The CDR3 covers 16 residues. After removal of 4 bases from V and 3 bases from J, the junction contained 9 bases not matched to a gene. The CDR3 nucleotides read TGCGCCAGCAGCGGCCGGACCGGGACAGGGGGCTACGAGCAGTACTTC. Translating gives CASSGRTGTGGYEQYF.

The chain employs TRBV19 and TRBJ2-7; 9 nucleotides line up with TRBD1. Germline-derived CDR1 and CDR2 are LNHDA and SQIVND (reference sequence). The CDR3 has 14 amino acids. Unmatched junction bases numbered 4, after V lost 5 bases and J lost 2 bases. The CDR3 spells CASSPGTGPYEQYF. For the CDR3, the DNA is TGTGCCAGTAGTCCCGGGACAGGGCCCTACGAGCAGTACTTC. Based on the CDR3 plus reference TRBV19 and TRBJ2-7, the full variable domain is DGGITQSPKYLFRKEGQNVTLSCEQNLNHDAMYWYRQDPGQGLRLIYYSQIVNDFQKGDIAEGYSVSREKKESFPLTVTSAQKNPTAFYLCASSPGTGPYEQYFGPGTRLTVT.

This sequence joins TRBV5-1 and TRBJ1-2; TRBD1 matches at 10 bases. The CDR3 is 14 residues long. Germline V gene data show CDR1 as SGHRS and CDR2 as YFSETQ. V was pared by 3 bases and J by 6 bases, with 5 bases of the junction left unmatched. The CDR3 DNA is TGCGCCAGCAGCTGGGCCGGGACAGGGGATGGCTACACCTTC. Encoded protein: CASSWAGTGDGYTF.

CDR3 sequence reads: CASSSIRDRYSPLHF. In DNA form, the CDR3 reads TGTGCCAGCTCATCTATAAGGGACAGGTACTCACCCCTCCACTTT. The chain links TRBV18 to TRBJ1-6; TRBD1 matches 8 bases. The V and J ends lost 5 bases and 10 bases, in that order; junction bases with no gene match: 10. Per the germline V gene, CDR1 is KGHSH and CDR2 is LQKENI. The CDR3 is made up of 15 amino acids. The full variable domain, rest sourced from reference TRBV18 and TRBJ1-6, is NAGVMQNPRHLVRRRGQEARLRCSPMKGHSHVYWYRQLPEEGLKFMVYLQKENIIDESGMPKERFSAEFPKEGPSILRIQQVVRGDSAAYFCASSSIRDRYSPLHFGNGTRLTVT.

The rearrangement joins TRBV7-2 to TRBJ1-5; D might be TRBD1 (5 bases). Trimming removed 1 base from V and 6 bases from J, with 13 bases in between. The CDR3 length is 15 residues. Germline V gene sequence: CDR1 SGHTA, CDR2 FQGNSA. CDR3 in DNA: TGTGCCAGCAGCTTAGGGACAACAAGGGGTCAGCCCCAGCATTTT. It codes for CASSLGTTRGQPQHF.

V gene TRBV12-3 or TRBV12-4 combines with J gene TRBJ2-7, with no clear D. The CDR3 loop spans 13 amino acids. V was pared by 5 bases and J by 4 bases, with 12 bases between. Written as DNA, the CDR3 is TGTGCCAGCAGTATGAGCGATCGATACGAGCAGTACTTC. Its translation is CASSMSDRYEQYF.

V usage is TRBV10-3 and J usage is TRBJ2-1; a possible D gene is TRBD1 (7 bases). Between the trimmed V and J ends, which lost 5 bases and 6 bases, there was a span of 14 bases. In germline, CDR1 is ENHRY, CDR2 SYGVKD. The CDR3 contains 14 residues. CDR3 nucleotide sequence: TGTGCCATCAGTCAGGGGGGTCTCGCCAATGAGCAGTTCTTC. As protein: CAISQGGLANEQFF.

The V gene is TRBV6-5, the J gene TRBJ2-7, with TRBD1 as a possible D gene (5 bases). V dropped 0 bases and J dropped 1 base, with 13 bases sitting between them. In germline, CDR1 is MNHEY, CDR2 SVGAGI. The CDR3 has 16 residues. CDR3 in amino acids: CASSYSGPPGSYEQYF. The CDR3 DNA reads TGTGCCAGCAGTTACTCGGGGCCGCCAGGGTCCTACGAGCAGTACTTC.

The genes are TRBV28 and TRBJ2-5; 8 bases are a match to TRBD1. Germline V gene sequence: CDR1 MDHEN, CDR2 SYDVKM. The CDR3 contains 15 residues. Trimming removed 3 bases from V and 4 bases from J; junction bases left unmatched: 7. In DNA, the CDR3 is TGTGCCAGCAGTTTCTTCGAGACAGGGGCAGAGACCCAGTACTTC. Protein product: CASSFFETGAETQYF.

The rearrangement links TRBV18 to TRBJ1-3; D ambiguous. Germline CDR1 is KGHSH and CDR2 is LQKENI. The CDR3 extends over 15 amino acids. The V end was cut by 4 bases, the J end by 0 bases, with 10 bases between. CDR3 nucleotides: TGTGCCAGCTCACTTACAGCGAGCTCTGGAAACACCATATATTTT. Its protein product is CASSLTASSGNTIYF.

The chain employs TRBV5-1 and TRBJ1-6; no firm D call. The length of the CDR3 is 16 residues. V was cut by 2 bases and J by 5 bases, with 14 bases left in between. Germline CDR1 and CDR2: SGHRS and YFSETQ. The CDR3 coding sequence is TGCGCCAGCAGCTTCGGGGAGATTGTCAATAATTCACCCCTCCACTTT. Translating gives CASSFGEIVNNSPLHF.

The rearrangement uses TRBV4-1 and TRBJ1-5, with TRBD1 matching over 9 bases. The CDR3 totals 14 residues. The germline gives CDR1 MGHRA, CDR2 YSYEKL. V shed 4 bases and J 5 bases; nucleotides not matched to a gene: 3. Here the CDR3 DNA reads TGCGCCAGCAGCCCCGGACAGGGGTATCAGCCCCAGCATTTT. This translates into CASSPGQGYQPQHF.